These 14 T cell receptor beta chains originate from one sample sequenced in a study of T cells after yellow fever vaccination. TCRdb passed the 5' RACE reads through MiXCR, listing each CDR3 protein once. The data hold around 56,000 distinct CDR3 sequences, with around 6.1% observed a single time. Source: PBMCs, either bulk or a sorted T-cell subset (CD4+, CD8+, memory, or dextramer-sorted; not recorded which), taken on the day of the yellow fever booster vaccination. The receptors originated from a man aged 18 to 30 who received the YFV17D yellow fever vaccine.

This sequence joins TRBV7-9 and TRBJ2-5, with 7 positions matching TRBD2. The junction had 19 bases not matched to a gene; V was cut back by 1 base and J by 14 bases. The CDR3 is made up of 16 amino acids. Germline-derived CDR1 and CDR2 are SEHNR and FQNEAQ (reference sequence). The CDR3 protein is CASSLGDGAGPTHIYF. CDR3 sequence (DNA): TGTGCCAGCAGCTTAGGCGATGGAGCGGGACCGACTCATATCTACTTC.

This clonotype was seen a few times. The CDR3: CASSFSGTGGFRAQYF. For the CDR3, the DNA is TGTGCCAGCAGTTTCTCCGGGACAGGGGGGTTTAGGGCCCAGTACTTC. The chain is built from TRBV12-3 or TRBV12-4 and TRBJ2-5; 11 nucleotides align to TRBD1. The V segment lost 3 bases and the J segment 9 bases; nucleotides outside the gene matches: 12. The CDR3 runs to 16 residues.

This clonotype was observed at least ten times. V gene TRBV12-3 or TRBV12-4 combines with J gene TRBJ1-6; possible D gene TRBD1, 6 bases. Trimming cost V 4 bases and J 9 bases, with 7 bases left between them. The CDR3 is 12 residues long. The CDR3 region has the DNA TGTGCCAGCAGTTGGGACATTTCACCCCTCCACTTT. Residues: CASSWDISPLHF.

This clonotype was observed a handful of times. The chain links TRBV28 to TRBJ1-4; possible D gene TRBD1, 6 bases. With 5 bases removed from V and 0 bases from J, the gap between germline ends came to 13 bases. There are 16 residues in the CDR3. Germline V lookup: CDR1 MDHEN, CDR2 SYDVKM. The CDR3 region has the DNA TGTGCCAGCAGTGTGTTGACAGGTCCAACTAATGAAAAACTGTTTTTT. This translates into CASSVLTGPTNEKLFF. The variable domain in full, with the rest retrieved from reference TRBV28 and TRBJ1-4, is DVKVTQSSRYLVKRTGEKVFLECVQDMDHENMFWYRQDPGLGLRLIYFSYDVKMKEKGDIPEGYSVSREKKERFSLILESASTNQTSMYLCASSVLTGPTNEKLFFGSGTQLSVL.

This clonotype was observed at least ten times. The J gene is TRBJ2-1, the V gene TRBV29-1, with 7 positions matching TRBD1. CDR1 and CDR2 (germline): SQVTM, ANQGSEA. This CDR3 spans 12 amino acids. V shed 7 bases and J 8 bases; nucleotides not matched to a gene: 8. CDR3 protein: CSARGMGYEQFF. The CDR3 DNA is TGCAGCGCCAGGGGGATGGGCTATGAGCAGTTCTTC.

This clonotype has only a few counts. The chain links TRBV20-1 to TRBJ1-1, with 9 bases that match TRBD1. The J segment lost 8 bases and the V segment lost 0 bases, leaving 7 bases of the junction unmatched. Germline values: CDR1 DFQATT, CDR2 SNEGSKA (reference sequence). CDR3 length: 14 residues. The CDR3 region is CSARELPDRGEAFF. The CDR3 DNA follows: TGCAGTGCTAGAGAACTTCCGGACAGGGGCGAAGCTTTCTTT.

This clonotype was detected only a few times. This rearrangement joins TRBV18 to TRBJ2-3; 7 bases agree with TRBD1. The trim removed 0 bases at V and 7 bases at J, leaving 4 bases unmatched. Germline V gene sequence: CDR1 KGHSH, CDR2 LQKENI. The CDR3 loop spans 14 amino acids. Here the CDR3 DNA reads TGTGCCAGCTCACCACCGCCAGGGGGAAATACGCAGTATTTT. Its translation is CASSPPPGGNTQYF.

The J gene is TRBJ1-2, the V gene TRBV5-1; D not certain. Germline V CDR1 and CDR2: SGHRS, YFSETQ. CDR3 length: 20 amino acids. V lost 3 bases, J lost 0 bases, and 27 bases lay in between. This CDR3 reads CASSSTFSDPQTKSNYGYTF. CDR3 DNA sequence: TGCGCCAGCAGCTCCACGTTCTCCGACCCACAAACAAAATCTAACTATGGCTACACCTTC. Based on the CDR3 plus reference TRBV5-1 and TRBJ1-2, the full variable domain is KAGVTQTPRYLIKTRGQQVTLSCSPISGHRSVSWYQQTPGQGLQFLFEYFSETQRNKGNFPGRFSGRQFSNSRSEMNVSTLELGDSALYLCASSSTFSDPQTKSNYGYTFGSGTRLTVV.

The V and J genes are TRBV11-3 and TRBJ2-1; D ambiguous. In germline, CDR1 is SGHNT, CDR2 YENEEA. Trimming removed 1 base at V and 12 bases at J, with 7 bases between. The CDR3 has 11 residues. Written as DNA, the CDR3 is TGTGCCAGCAGCTTAGGGGTCGTGCAGTTCTTC. Translation gives CASSLGVVQFF. Full variable domain (outside the CDR3, taken from reference TRBV11-3 and TRBJ2-1): EAGVVQSPRYKIIEKKQPVAFWCNPISGHNTLYWYLQNLGQGPELLIRYENEEAVDDSQLPKDRFSAERLKGVDSTLKIQPAELGDSAVYLCASSLGVVQFFGPGTRLTVL.

This clonotype showed up many times. The rearrangement uses TRBV20-1 and TRBJ2-3; possibly TRBD2 for D (6 bases). V gave up 6 bases and J gave up 3 bases, with 13 bases separating them. Germline loops: CDR1 DFQATT, CDR2 SNEGSKA (reference sequence). The CDR3 is 13 amino acids. The CDR3 reads CSAPTSRTDTQYF. DNA of the CDR3: TGCAGTGCCCCCACTAGCCGGACAGATACGCAGTATTTT.

This clonotype was found many times. This sequence joins TRBV6-6 and TRBJ1-1; maybe TRBD1 (5 bases). Germline loops: CDR1 MNHNY, CDR2 SVGAGI (reference sequence). This CDR3 region has 12 residues. Trimming stripped 5 bases from V and 1 base from J, with 5 bases between. The DNA of the CDR3 is TGTGCCAGCAGTGGGGGGAACACTGAAGCTTTCTTT. This gives the protein CASSGGNTEAFF.

This clonotype occurred many times. The chain uses TRBV4-1 and TRBJ2-3; tentative D call: TRBD2 (7 bases). V lost 0 bases, J lost 2 bases, and 12 bases lay in between. The CDR3 consists of 16 residues. Germline V gene sequence: CDR1 MGHRA, CDR2 YSYEKL. This CDR3 is CASSQEKGGATDTQYF. The DNA for the CDR3 is TGCGCCAGCAGCCAAGAGAAAGGGGGGGCCACAGATACGCAGTATTTT.

This clonotype occurred a few times. V gene TRBV9 combines with J gene TRBJ2-1; D may be TRBD1 (5 bases). This CDR3 spans 16 amino acids. V was trimmed by 4 bases and J by 0 bases, leaving 14 bases between them. Germline CDR1 and CDR2: SGDLS and YYNGEE. The DNA of the CDR3 is TGTGCCAGCAGCCCAGGGTGGCTTAGCTCCTACAATGAGCAGTTCTTC. Encoded protein: CASSPGWLSSYNEQFF.

This clonotype showed up many times. The chain carries TRBV29-1 and TRBJ1-5; D might be TRBD1 (5 bases). This CDR3 is built from 13 residues. Germline assignment: CDR1 SQVTM and CDR2 ANQGSEA. V shed 3 bases and J shed 4 bases, with 10 bases lying between them. CDR3 in DNA: TGCAGCGTTGAGGGAGCAGGGAATCAGCCCCAGCATTTT. It translates to CSVEGAGNQPQHF.